This record looks at one TCR beta chain sequence and its context. Membership in each cohort depended on participant-reported clinical history. Recovery meant two consecutive negative NP/OP PCR tests, professional clearance, or resolved symptoms. The entry originates in a study of blood T cell repertoires in COVID-19. Data came from immunoSEQ multiplex PCR; TCRdb stores just in-frame clones and leaves some out. Found here are approximately 160,000 clones, over 80% of them singletons; the top ten hold 3.5% to 5%. This CDR3 has 14 amino acids. Looked up from germline, CDR1 is SGHTA and CDR2 is FQGTGA. V lost 2 bases, J lost 4 bases, and 11 bases lay in between.

The sequencing input was PBMCs or T cells enriched from blood (not recorded which). The genes are TRBV7-3 and TRBJ1-1, with unresolved D. This clonotype was obtained from a woman aged 45 to 65 who had recovered from COVID-19. The CDR3 nucleotides are TGTGCCAGCAGCTTATTCGGGGTTGTCACTGAAGCTTTCTTT. Encoded protein: CASSLFGVVTEAFF.